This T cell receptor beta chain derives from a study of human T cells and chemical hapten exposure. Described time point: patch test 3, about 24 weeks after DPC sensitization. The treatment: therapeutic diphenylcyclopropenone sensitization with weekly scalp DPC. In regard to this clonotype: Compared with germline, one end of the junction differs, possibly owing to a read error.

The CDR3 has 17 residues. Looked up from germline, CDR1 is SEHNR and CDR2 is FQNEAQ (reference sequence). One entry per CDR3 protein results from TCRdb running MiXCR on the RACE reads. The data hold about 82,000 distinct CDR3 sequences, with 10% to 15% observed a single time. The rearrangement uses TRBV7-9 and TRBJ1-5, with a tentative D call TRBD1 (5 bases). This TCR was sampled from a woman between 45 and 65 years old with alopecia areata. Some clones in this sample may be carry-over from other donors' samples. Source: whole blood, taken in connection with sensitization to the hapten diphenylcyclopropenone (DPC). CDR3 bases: TGTGCAAGCAGCTTAGATTCGTCCCGGGGCGTCAATCAGCCCCAGCATTTT. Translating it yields CASSLDSSRGVNQPQHF.